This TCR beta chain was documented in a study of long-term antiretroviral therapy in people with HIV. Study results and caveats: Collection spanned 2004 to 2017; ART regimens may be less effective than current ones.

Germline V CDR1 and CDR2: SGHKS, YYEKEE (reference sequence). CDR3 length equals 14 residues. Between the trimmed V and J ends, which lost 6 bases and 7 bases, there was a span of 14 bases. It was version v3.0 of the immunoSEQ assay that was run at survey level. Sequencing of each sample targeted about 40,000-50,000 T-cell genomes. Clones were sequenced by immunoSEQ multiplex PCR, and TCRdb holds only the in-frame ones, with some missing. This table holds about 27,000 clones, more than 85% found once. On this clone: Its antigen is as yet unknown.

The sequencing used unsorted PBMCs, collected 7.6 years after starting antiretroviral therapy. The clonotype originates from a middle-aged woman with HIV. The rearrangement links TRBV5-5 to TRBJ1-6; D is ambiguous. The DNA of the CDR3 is TGTGCCAGCACCCTTGTCATGAGGAATTCACCCCTCCACTTT. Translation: CASTLVMRNSPLHF.